Described below is a single T cell receptor beta chain sequence and its context. This CDR3 spans 16 amino acids. V lost 5 bases, J lost 1 base, and 6 bases stayed unmatched. Looked up from germline, CDR1 is LNHNV and CDR2 is YYDKDF (reference sequence). The sample originates from a study of technical replicates of blood from a handful of donors. Some clones are missing from TCRdb's copy, which holds only in-frame ones; the method was immunoSEQ multiplex PCR. The sample contains more than 75,000 clones, 96% of which appear only once. Sequencing used T cells isolated from PBMCs. This clonotype was obtained from a human donor in good health. The chain couples TRBV15 to TRBJ2-5; 11 bases match TRBD2. The CDR3 loop is CATSGLTSGVQETQYF. Written as DNA, the CDR3 is TGTGCCACCAGCGGGCTGACTAGCGGGGTCCAAGAGACCCAGTACTTC.